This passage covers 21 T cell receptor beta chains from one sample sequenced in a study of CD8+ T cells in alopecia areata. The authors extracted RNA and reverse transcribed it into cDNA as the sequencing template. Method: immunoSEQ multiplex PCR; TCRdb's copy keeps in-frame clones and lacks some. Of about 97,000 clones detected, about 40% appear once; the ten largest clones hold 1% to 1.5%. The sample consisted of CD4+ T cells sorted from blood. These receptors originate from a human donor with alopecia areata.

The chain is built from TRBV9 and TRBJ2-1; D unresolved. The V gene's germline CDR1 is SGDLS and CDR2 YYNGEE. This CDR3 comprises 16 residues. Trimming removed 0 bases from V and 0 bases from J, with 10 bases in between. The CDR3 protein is CASSVARLSSYNEQFF. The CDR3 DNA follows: TGTGCCAGCAGCGTAGCTCGACTCAGCTCCTACAATGAGCAGTTCTTC. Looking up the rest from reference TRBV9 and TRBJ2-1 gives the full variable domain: DSGVTQTPKHLITATGQRVTLRCSPRSGDLSVYWYQQSLDQGLQFLIQYYNGEERAKGNILERFSAQQFPDLHSELNLSSLELGDSALYFCASSVARLSSYNEQFFGPGTRLTVL.

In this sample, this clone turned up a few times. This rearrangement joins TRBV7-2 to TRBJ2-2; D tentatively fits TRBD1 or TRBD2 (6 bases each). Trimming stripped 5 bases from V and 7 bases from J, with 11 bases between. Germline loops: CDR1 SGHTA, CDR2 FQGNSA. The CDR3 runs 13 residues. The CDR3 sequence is CASSTEGGGELFF. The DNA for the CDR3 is TGTGCCAGCAGCACCGAGGGGGGCGGGGAGCTGTTTTTT. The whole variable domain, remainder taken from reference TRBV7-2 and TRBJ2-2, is GAGVSQSPSNKVTEKGKDVELRCDPISGHTALYWYRQSLGQGLEFLIYFQGNSAPDKSGLPSDRFSAERTGGSVSTLTIQRTQQEDSAVYLCASSTEGGGELFFGEGSRLTVL.

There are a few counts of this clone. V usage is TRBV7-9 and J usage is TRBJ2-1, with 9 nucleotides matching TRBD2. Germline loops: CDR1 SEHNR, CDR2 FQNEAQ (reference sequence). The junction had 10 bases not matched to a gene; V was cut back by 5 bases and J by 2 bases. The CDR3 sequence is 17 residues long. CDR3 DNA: TGTGCCAGCAGCCAAAGGAGGCGCGGGGGGGCCTACAATGAGCAGTTCTTC. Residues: CASSQRRRGGAYNEQFF.

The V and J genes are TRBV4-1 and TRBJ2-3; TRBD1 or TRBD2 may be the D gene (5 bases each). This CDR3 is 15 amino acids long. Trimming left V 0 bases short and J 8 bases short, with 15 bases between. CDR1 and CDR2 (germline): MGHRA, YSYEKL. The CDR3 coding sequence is TGCGCCAGCAGCCAAGATAAGGGGAAGGAGGCTACGCAGTATTTT. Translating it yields CASSQDKGKEATQYF.

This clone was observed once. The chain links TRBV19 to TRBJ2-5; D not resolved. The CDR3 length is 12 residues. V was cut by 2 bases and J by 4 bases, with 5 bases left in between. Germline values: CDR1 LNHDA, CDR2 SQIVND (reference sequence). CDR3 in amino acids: CASSINGETQYF. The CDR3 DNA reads TGTGCCAGTAGTATAAACGGAGAGACCCAGTACTTC.

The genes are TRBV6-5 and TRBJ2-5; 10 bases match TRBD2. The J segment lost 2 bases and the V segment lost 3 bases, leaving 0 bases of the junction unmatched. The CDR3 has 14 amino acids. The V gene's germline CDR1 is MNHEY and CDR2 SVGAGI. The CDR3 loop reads CASSYSGRQETQYF. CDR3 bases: TGTGCCAGCAGTTATAGCGGGAGGCAAGAGACCCAGTACTTC.

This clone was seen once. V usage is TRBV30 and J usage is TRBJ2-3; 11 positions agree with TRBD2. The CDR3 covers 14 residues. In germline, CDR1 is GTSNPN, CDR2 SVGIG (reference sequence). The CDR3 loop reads CAQSGTSGTDTQYF. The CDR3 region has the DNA TGTGCGCAGTCCGGGACTAGCGGAACAGATACGCAGTATTTT. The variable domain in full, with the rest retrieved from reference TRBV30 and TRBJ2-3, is SQTIHQWPATLVQPVGSPLSLECTVEGTSNPNLYWYRQAAGRGLQLLFYSVGIGQISSEVPQNLSASRPQDRQFILSSKKLLLSDSGFYLCAQSGTSGTDTQYFGPGTRLTVL.

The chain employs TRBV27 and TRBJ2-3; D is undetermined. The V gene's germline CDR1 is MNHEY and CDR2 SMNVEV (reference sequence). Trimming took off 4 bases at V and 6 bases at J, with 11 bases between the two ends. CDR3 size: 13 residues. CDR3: CASSSRWADTQYF. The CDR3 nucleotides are TGTGCCAGCAGTTCCCGTTGGGCGGATACGCAGTATTTT.

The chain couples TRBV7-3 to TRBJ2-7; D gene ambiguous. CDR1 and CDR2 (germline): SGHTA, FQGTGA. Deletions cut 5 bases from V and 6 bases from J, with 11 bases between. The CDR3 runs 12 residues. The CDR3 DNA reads TGTGCCAGCAGCCAGACCAACTCCGAGCAGTACTTC. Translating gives CASSQTNSEQYF.

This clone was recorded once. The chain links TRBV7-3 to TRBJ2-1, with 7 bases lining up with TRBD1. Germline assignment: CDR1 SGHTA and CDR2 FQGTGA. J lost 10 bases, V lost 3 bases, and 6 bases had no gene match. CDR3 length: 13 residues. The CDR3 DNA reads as TGTGCCAGCAGCTTCTCAGGGGGTAGGGAGCAGTTCTTC. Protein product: CASSFSGGREQFF.

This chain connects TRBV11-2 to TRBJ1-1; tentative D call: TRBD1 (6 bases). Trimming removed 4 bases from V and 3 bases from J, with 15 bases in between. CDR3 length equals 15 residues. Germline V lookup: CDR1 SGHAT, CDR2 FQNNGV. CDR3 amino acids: CASSSTGRWDTEAFF. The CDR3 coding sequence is TGTGCCAGCAGCTCTACAGGGAGATGGGACACTGAAGCTTTCTTT.

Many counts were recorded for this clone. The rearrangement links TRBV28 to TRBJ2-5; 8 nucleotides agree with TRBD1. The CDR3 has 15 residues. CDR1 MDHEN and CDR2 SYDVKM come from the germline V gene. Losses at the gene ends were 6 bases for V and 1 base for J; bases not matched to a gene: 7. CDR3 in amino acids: CASRAGGQFQETQYF. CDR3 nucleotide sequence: TGTGCCAGCAGGGCAGGGGGCCAGTTCCAAGAGACCCAGTACTTC. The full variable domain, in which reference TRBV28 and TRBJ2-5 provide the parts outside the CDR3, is DVKVTQSSRYLVKRTGEKVFLECVQDMDHENMFWYRQDPGLGLRLIYFSYDVKMKEKGDIPEGYSVSREKKERFSLILESASTNQTSMYLCASRAGGQFQETQYFGPGTRLLVL.

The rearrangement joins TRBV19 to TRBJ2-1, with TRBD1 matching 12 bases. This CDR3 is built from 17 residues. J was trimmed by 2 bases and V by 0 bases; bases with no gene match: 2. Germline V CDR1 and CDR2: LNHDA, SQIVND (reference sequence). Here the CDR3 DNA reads TGTGCCAGTAGTATAGAAGGGACAGGGGGCGCCTACAATGAGCAGTTCTTC. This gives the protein CASSIEGTGGAYNEQFF.

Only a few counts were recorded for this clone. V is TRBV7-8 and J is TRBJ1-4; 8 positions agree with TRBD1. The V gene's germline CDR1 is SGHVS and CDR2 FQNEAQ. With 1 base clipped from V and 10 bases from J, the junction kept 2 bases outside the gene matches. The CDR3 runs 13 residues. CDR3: CASSLDDRGKLFF. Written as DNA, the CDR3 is TGTGCCAGCAGCTTAGATGACAGGGGAAAACTGTTTTTT.

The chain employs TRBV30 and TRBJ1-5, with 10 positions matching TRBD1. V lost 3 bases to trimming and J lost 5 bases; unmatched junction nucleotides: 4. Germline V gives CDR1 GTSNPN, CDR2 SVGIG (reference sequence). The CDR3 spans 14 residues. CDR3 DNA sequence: TGTGCCTGGAGCCGGGACAGGGGCTATCAGCCCCAGCATTTT. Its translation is CAWSRDRGYQPQHF.

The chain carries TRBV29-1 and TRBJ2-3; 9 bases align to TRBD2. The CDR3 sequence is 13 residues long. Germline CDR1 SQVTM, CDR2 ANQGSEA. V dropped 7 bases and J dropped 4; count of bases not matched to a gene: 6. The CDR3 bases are TGCAGCGGTAGCGGGGGCATGGCAGATACGCAGTATTTT. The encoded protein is CSGSGGMADTQYF.

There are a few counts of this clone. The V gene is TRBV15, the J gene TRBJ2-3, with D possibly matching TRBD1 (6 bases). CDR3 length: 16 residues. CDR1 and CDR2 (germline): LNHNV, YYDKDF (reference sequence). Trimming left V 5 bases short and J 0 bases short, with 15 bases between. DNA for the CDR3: TGTGCCACCAGCGGTAAAGGACAGAGAAGCACAGATACGCAGTATTTT. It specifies CATSGKGQRSTDTQYF.

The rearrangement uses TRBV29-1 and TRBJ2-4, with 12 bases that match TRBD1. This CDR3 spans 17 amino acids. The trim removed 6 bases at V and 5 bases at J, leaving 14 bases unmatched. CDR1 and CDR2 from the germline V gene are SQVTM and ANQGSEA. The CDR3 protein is CSVPGTGGFLRENIQYF. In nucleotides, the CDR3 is TGCAGCGTGCCCGGGACAGGGGGCTTTTTGCGGGAAAACATTCAGTACTTC.

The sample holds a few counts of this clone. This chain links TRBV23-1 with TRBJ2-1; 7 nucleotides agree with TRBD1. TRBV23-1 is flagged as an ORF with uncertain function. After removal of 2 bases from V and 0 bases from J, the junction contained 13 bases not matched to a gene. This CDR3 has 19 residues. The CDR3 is CASSQMDEDRKSSYNEQFF. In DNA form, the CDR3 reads TGCGCCAGCAGTCAAATGGATGAGGACAGGAAAAGCTCCTACAATGAGCAGTTCTTC.

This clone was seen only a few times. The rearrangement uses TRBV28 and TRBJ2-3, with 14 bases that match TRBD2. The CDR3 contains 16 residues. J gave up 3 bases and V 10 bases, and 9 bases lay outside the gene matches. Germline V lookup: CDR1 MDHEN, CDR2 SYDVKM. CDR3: CATRLAGGPVTDTQYF. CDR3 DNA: TGTGCCACCAGACTAGCGGGAGGGCCTGTGACAGATACGCAGTATTTT. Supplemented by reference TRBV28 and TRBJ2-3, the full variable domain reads DVKVTQSSRYLVKRTGEKVFLECVQDMDHENMFWYRQDPGLGLRLIYFSYDVKMKEKGDIPEGYSVSREKKERFSLILESASTNQTSMYLCATRLAGGPVTDTQYFGPGTRLTVL.

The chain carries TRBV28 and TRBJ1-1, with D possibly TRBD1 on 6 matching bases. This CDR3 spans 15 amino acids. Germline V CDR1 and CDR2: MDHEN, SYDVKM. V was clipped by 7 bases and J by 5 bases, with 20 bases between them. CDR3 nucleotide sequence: TGTGCCAGCATCGGGGGGCAGAGTTCGTGGACTGAAGCTTTCTTT. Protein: CASIGGQSSWTEAFF.